The source of this T cell receptor beta chain is a study of cytotoxic CD8 clonotypes in ibrutinib-treated CLL. Across the whole study: Partial responses numbered approximately 24 and complete responses 2; after a median about 6 years, roughly 14 stayed remitted and about twelve progressed.

CDR1 and CDR2 (germline): MNHEY, SMNVEV (reference sequence). The CDR3 consists of 16 residues. Trimming removed 3 bases from V and 2 bases from J; junction bases left unmatched: 6. Method: immunoSEQ multiplex PCR; TCRdb's copy keeps in-frame clones and lacks some. The sample yields some 6,300 clones, 70% to 75% seen once. This sequence was found in a human donor with chronic lymphocytic leukemia. The chain uses TRBV27 and TRBJ2-1; 8 positions agree with TRBD1. The material was PBMCs, obtained before ibrutinib treatment. CDR3 sequence reads: CASSFRRTGPYNEQFF. The CDR3 coding sequence is TGTGCCAGCAGTTTTCGGCGGACAGGGCCCTACAATGAGCAGTTCTTC.